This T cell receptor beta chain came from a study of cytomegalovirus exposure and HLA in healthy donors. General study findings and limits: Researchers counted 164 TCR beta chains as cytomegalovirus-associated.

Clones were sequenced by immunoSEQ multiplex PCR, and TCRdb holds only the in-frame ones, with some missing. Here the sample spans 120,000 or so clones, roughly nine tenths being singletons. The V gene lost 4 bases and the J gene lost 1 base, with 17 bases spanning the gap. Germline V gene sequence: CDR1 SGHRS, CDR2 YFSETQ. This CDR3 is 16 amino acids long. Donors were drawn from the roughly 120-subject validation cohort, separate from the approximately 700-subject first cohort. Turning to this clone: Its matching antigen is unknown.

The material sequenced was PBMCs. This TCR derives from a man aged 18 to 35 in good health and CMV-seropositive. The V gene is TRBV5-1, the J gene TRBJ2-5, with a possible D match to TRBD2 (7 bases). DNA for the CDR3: TGCGCCAGCAGCCTTTTAGGCGGGGGCCTCCAAGAGACCCAGTACTTC. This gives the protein CASSLLGGGLQETQYF.